The following is a T cell receptor beta chain sequence with its context. The antigen remains undetermined. Sequenced with the Oncomine TCR Beta short-read assay was DNA taken from cultured CD4+ T cells. TCRdb reprocessed the PCR reads with MiXCR, giving one entry per CDR3 protein. The table has fewer than 20,000 distinct CDR3 sequences, roughly two fifths seen once. This sample is drawn from a study of vaccination and CD4 T cells after COVID-19. Study background: Convalescents were six males and four females, two of them Hispanic.

V was shortened by 5 bases and J by 7 bases, with 12 bases between the two germline ends. The CDR3 runs to 13 residues. Germline V gene sequence: CDR1 SGHTA, CDR2 FQGTGA. Time point defined: late sampling 161 to 241 days after vaccination in a few convalescent patients. As for treatment: approximately 9-day PBMC culture with coronavirus spike peptide pools or control peptides (ViraFEST assay). This TCR was sampled from a human donor who had recovered from COVID-19. Material: CD4+ T cells from blood, cultured in vitro, obtained about 7 months after SARS-CoV-2 vaccination. The chain carries TRBV7-3 and TRBJ2-1, with D hard to call. The CDR3 reads CASSDQPWNEQFF. CDR3 DNA: TGTGCCAGCAGCGATCAGCCGTGGAATGAGCAGTTCTTC.